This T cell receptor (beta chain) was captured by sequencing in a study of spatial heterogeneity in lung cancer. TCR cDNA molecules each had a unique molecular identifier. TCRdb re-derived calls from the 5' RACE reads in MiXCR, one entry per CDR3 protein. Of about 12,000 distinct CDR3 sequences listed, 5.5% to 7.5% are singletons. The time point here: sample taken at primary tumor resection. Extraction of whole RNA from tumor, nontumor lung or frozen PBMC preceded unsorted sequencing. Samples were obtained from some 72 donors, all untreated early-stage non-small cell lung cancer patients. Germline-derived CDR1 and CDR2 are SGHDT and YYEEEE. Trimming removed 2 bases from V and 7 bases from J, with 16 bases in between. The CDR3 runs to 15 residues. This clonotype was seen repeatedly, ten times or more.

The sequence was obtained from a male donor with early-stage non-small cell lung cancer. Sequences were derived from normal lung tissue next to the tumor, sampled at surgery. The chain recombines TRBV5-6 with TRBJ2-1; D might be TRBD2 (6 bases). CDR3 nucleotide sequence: TGTGCCAGCAGCTTTAGCGGAGGACTCGGGAATGAGCAGTTCTTC. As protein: CASSFSGGLGNEQFF.